Presented here are 27 T cell receptor beta chains from one specimen sequenced in a study of blood T cell repertoires in COVID-19. The table came from immunoSEQ multiplex PCR; TCRdb's copy has only in-frame clones and leaves some out. The table has about 200,000 clones, around 81% seen once; the top ten hold around 10%. The material sequenced was PBMCs or T cells enriched from blood (not recorded which). All receptors come from a woman aged 45-65 years with acute COVID-19.

The chain links TRBV28 to TRBJ1-2; the D gene is possibly TRBD1 (5 bases). CDR1 is MDHEN and CDR2 is SYDVKM in the germline V gene. The V and J ends lost 2 bases and 8 bases respectively, with 12 bases between them. The CDR3 is made up of 13 amino acids. CDR3 loop: CASSLGRGRGYTF. The DNA of the CDR3 is TGTGCCAGCAGTTTAGGGAGGGGTAGGGGCTACACCTTC.

The chain is built from TRBV28 and TRBJ1-6, with a weak D call TRBD1 (5 bases). The CDR3 is 15 amino acids. Trimming removed 2 bases from V and 8 bases from J, with 13 bases in between. Per the germline V gene, CDR1 is MDHEN and CDR2 is SYDVKM. CDR3 sequence (DNA): TGTGCCAGCAGTTTAGGTGGGGCCAGAGATTCACCCCTCCACTTT. Translated, it gives CASSLGGARDSPLHF.

This clone has more than one count but fewer than ten. The chain recombines TRBV6-5 with TRBJ2-2; D is unclear. V lost 8 bases and J 0 bases, leaving 13 bases between the germline ends. The CDR3 consists of 15 residues. CDR1 is MNHEY, CDR2 SVGAGI, per germline. The CDR3 region has the DNA TGTGCCAGCCAAGCCTTCGCCCCGAACACCGGGGAGCTGTTTTTT. Protein product: CASQAFAPNTGELFF.

The J gene is TRBJ2-7, the V gene TRBV7-2; D is uncertain. This CDR3 has 14 amino acids. Looked up from germline, CDR1 is SGHTA and CDR2 is FQGNSA. Trimming shortened V by 5 bases and J by 3 bases, and 14 bases separated the two germline ends. CDR3 amino acids: CASSPDRLYYEQYF. The CDR3 region has the DNA TGTGCCAGCAGCCCCGACCGACTGTACTACGAGCAGTACTTC.

The CDR3 loop is CATSRDKGGGRETQYF. In nucleotides, the CDR3 is TGTGCCACCAGCAGAGATAAGGGCGGGGGGCGAGAGACCCAGTACTTC. The V call is TRBV15, the J call TRBJ2-5; TRBD2 matches at 8 bases. V shed 0 bases, J shed 4 bases, and the junction held 7 bases outside the gene matches. The CDR3 runs to 16 residues. Germline assignment: CDR1 LNHNV and CDR2 YYDKDF (reference sequence).

V usage is TRBV28 and J usage is TRBJ2-7; a weak D match, TRBD2 (7 bases). Germline V lookup: CDR1 MDHEN, CDR2 SYDVKM. The CDR3 extends over 17 amino acids. Trimming left V 5 bases short and J 4 bases short, with 24 bases between. This CDR3 reads CASSLAGGQGRGYEQYF. As DNA, the CDR3 is TGTGCCAGCAGTCTTGCCGGAGGGCAGGGGAGGGGATACGAGCAGTACTTC.

The chain joins TRBV6-2 or TRBV6-3 to TRBJ1-2, with 9 bases lining up with TRBD1. Germline CDR1 reads MNHEY; CDR2 reads SVGEGT. J lost 5 bases, V lost 5 bases, and 15 bases had no gene match. There are 17 residues in the CDR3. CDR3 region: CASSRIPGQGWLYGYTF. The CDR3 bases are TGTGCCAGCAGTCGTATACCGGGACAGGGATGGTTGTATGGCTACACCTTC.

The gene calls are TRBV6-5 and TRBJ1-1; D unclear. This CDR3 comprises 14 residues. The germline V gene has CDR1 MNHEY and CDR2 SVGAGI. With 7 bases removed from V and 1 base from J, the gap between germline ends came to 13 bases. The CDR3 spells CASTAAGKNTEAFF. The DNA of the CDR3 is TGTGCCAGCACAGCAGCGGGGAAGAACACTGAAGCTTTCTTT.

This chain uses TRBV6-1 with TRBJ2-1; D possibly corresponds to TRBD2 (5 bases). The germline gives CDR1 MNHNS, CDR2 SASEGT. The CDR3 loop spans 14 amino acids. Between the trimmed V and J ends, which lost 2 bases and 5 bases, there was a span of 10 bases. Here the CDR3 DNA reads TGTGCCAGCAGTGAATTTACTAGGGACAATGAGCAGTTCTTC. This encodes CASSEFTRDNEQFF.

The V call is TRBV6-5, the J call TRBJ2-5; possibly TRBD2 for D (6 bases). The V gene lost 5 bases and the J gene lost 7 bases, with 14 bases spanning the gap. The CDR3 extends over 13 amino acids. From germline, CDR1 is MNHEY and CDR2 SVGAGI. The CDR3 sequence: CASSLRDFGTQYF. Here the CDR3 DNA reads TGTGCCAGCAGTCTCCGGGACTTTGGGACCCAGTACTTC.

V usage is TRBV28 and J usage is TRBJ1-2; 7 nucleotides align to TRBD1. The CDR3 has 15 residues. Unmatched junction bases numbered 11, after V lost 6 bases and J lost 4 bases. CDR1 is MDHEN, CDR2 SYDVKM, per germline. The DNA of the CDR3 is TGTGCCAGCAGGCGATCAGGGGGACAGACCTATGGCTACACCTTC. Protein: CASRRSGGQTYGYTF.

V and J are TRBV10-3 and TRBJ1-3; D gene unclear. CDR3 length: 15 amino acids. CDR1 and CDR2 from the germline V gene are ENHRY and SYGVKD. Between the trimmed V and J ends, which lost 5 bases and 7 bases, there was a span of 18 bases. CDR3 residues: CAISSSVGRGNTIYF. CDR3 coding DNA: TGTGCCATCAGTTCCTCAGTAGGCCGAGGGAACACCATATATTTT.

On this clone: One junction end disagrees with the germline gene, perhaps due to a read error. The chain is built from TRBV7-7 and TRBJ2-7, with D uncertain. The CDR3 sequence is 15 residues long. Germline lookup yields CDR1 SSHAT and CDR2 FNYEAQ (reference sequence). CDR3 sequence: CASSFILLATYEQYF. DNA of the CDR3: TGTGCTAGCAGCTTTATACTCCTCGCTACCTACGAGCAGTACTTC.

The chain links TRBV7-2 to TRBJ2-5; weak D call: TRBD1 (5 bases). Germline CDR1 and CDR2: SGHTA and FQGNSA. The CDR3 length is 15 residues. V was shortened by 1 base and J by 7 bases, with 16 bases between the two germline ends. This chain's CDR3 is CASSLGGAGPLTQYF. CDR3 DNA sequence: TGTGCCAGCAGCTTAGGTGGGGCAGGACCTCTGACCCAGTACTTC.

This clone was recorded only once. The chain uses TRBV18 and TRBJ1-5; 11 bases are shared with TRBD1. Germline V gene sequence: CDR1 KGHSH, CDR2 LQKENI. The CDR3 spans 16 residues. The ends lost 4 bases at V and 2 bases at J; junction bases unmatched: 4. The CDR3 coding sequence is TGTGCCAGCTCACGGGACAGGGGGGGACGCAATCAGCCCCAGCATTTT. Translated: CASSRDRGGRNQPQHF. Looking up the rest from reference TRBV18 and TRBJ1-5 gives the full variable domain: NAGVMQNPRHLVRRRGQEARLRCSPMKGHSHVYWYRQLPEEGLKFMVYLQKENIIDESGMPKERFSAEFPKEGPSILRIQQVVRGDSAAYFCASSRDRGGRNQPQHFGDGTRLSIL.

The chain links TRBV29-1 to TRBJ1-5; D unclear. V gave up 3 bases and J gave up 5 bases, with 17 bases separating them. CDR1 and CDR2 from the germline V gene are SQVTM and ANQGSEA. This CDR3 spans 15 amino acids. DNA for the CDR3: TGCAGCGTTGACACGGCGGGCCCCCACGATCAGCCCCAGCATTTT. The encoded protein is CSVDTAGPHDQPQHF.

The sample holds a few counts of this clone. One end of the junction does not line up with germline, which may come from a read error. This chain links TRBV28 with TRBJ1-6; perhaps TRBD1 as D (5 bases). This CDR3 has 16 residues. CDR1 is MDHEN, CDR2 SYDVKM, per germline. DNA of the CDR3: TGTGCCAGCAGCTTATTTCCGCCTTCAGGGATTTCACCCCTCCACTTT. As protein: CASSLFPPSGISPLHF.

The V and J genes are TRBV7-9 and TRBJ1-1; TRBD1 is a possible D gene (6 bases). V dropped 1 base and J dropped 1 base, with 10 bases sitting between them. Germline V gene lookup returns CDR1 SEHNR and CDR2 FQNEAQ (reference sequence). CDR3 length: 15 amino acids. The CDR3 DNA reads as TGTGCCAGCAGCTTAGGGGACATTGAGAACACTGAAGCTTTCTTT. Its protein is CASSLGDIENTEAFF.

This chain links TRBV18 with TRBJ2-3, with D possibly being TRBD1 (6 bases). Trimming stripped 2 bases from V and 0 bases from J, with 12 bases between. In germline, CDR1 is KGHSH, CDR2 LQKENI. The CDR3 sequence is 16 residues long. CDR3: CASSPNYRASTDTQYF. Written as DNA, the CDR3 is TGTGCCAGCTCACCAAACTACAGGGCTAGCACAGATACGCAGTATTTT. The full variable domain, in which reference TRBV18 and TRBJ2-3 provide the parts outside the CDR3, is NAGVMQNPRHLVRRRGQEARLRCSPMKGHSHVYWYRQLPEEGLKFMVYLQKENIIDESGMPKERFSAEFPKEGPSILRIQQVVRGDSAAYFCASSPNYRASTDTQYFGPGTRLTVL.

A single count supports this clone. V and J are TRBV6-2 or TRBV6-3 and TRBJ2-3, with D possibly TRBD2 on 5 matching bases. V shed 1 base and J shed 0 bases, with 8 bases lying between them. There are 15 residues in the CDR3. Germline CDR1 and CDR2: MNHEY and SVGEGT. CDR3 DNA sequence: TGTGCCAGCAGTTACTTCGGGGATAGCACAGATACGCAGTATTTT. It specifies CASSYFGDSTDTQYF.

This chain uses TRBV7-9 with TRBJ2-2, with 11 bases fitting TRBD1. Germline values: CDR1 SEHNR, CDR2 FQNEAQ (reference sequence). This CDR3 contains 13 residues. The V segment lost 8 bases and the J segment 6 bases; nucleotides outside the gene matches: 2. The CDR3 spells CASRGQGAGELFF. CDR3 nucleotide sequence: TGTGCCAGCCGGGGACAGGGGGCCGGGGAGCTGTTTTTT.

This CDR3 reads CASSLDRDRREAFF. The CDR3 DNA is TGTGCCAGCAGCTTAGATCGAGACAGACGTGAAGCTTTCTTT. The rearrangement uses TRBV11-3 and TRBJ1-1; tentatively, D is TRBD1 (5 bases). The CDR3 contains 14 residues. V lost 0 bases, J lost 7 bases, and 12 bases lay in between. The germline V gene has CDR1 SGHNT and CDR2 YENEEA. Full variable domain (remainder filled in from reference TRBV11-3 and TRBJ1-1): EAGVVQSPRYKIIEKKQPVAFWCNPISGHNTLYWYLQNLGQGPELLIRYENEEAVDDSQLPKDRFSAERLKGVDSTLKIQPAELGDSAVYLCASSLDRDRREAFFGQGTRLTVV.

CDR3 nucleotide sequence: TGTGCCACCAGTGATGCCAGACAGAATACCGGGGAGCTGTTTTTT. Amino acid sequence: CATSDARQNTGELFF. V gene TRBV24-1 combines with J gene TRBJ2-2; D is perhaps TRBD1 (5 bases). Trimming removed 3 bases at V and 5 bases at J, with 12 bases between. This CDR3 is built from 15 residues. The germline V gene has CDR1 KGHDR and CDR2 SFDVKD.

J is TRBJ2-7 and V is TRBV28; maybe TRBD1 (6 bases). Germline CDR1 and CDR2: MDHEN and SYDVKM. The CDR3 extends over 13 amino acids. Trimming removed 7 bases from V and 5 bases from J, with 15 bases in between. Here the CDR3 reads CASKISGANEQYF. For the CDR3, the DNA is TGTGCCAGCAAAATTTCAGGGGCGAACGAGCAGTACTTC.

V usage is TRBV28 and J usage is TRBJ2-1; TRBD2 aligns across 12 bases. Trimming at V came to 2 bases and at J to 8 bases, leaving 13 bases not matched to a gene. CDR3 length: 18 residues. Germline CDR1 MDHEN, CDR2 SYDVKM. CDR3 sequence: CASSLASLLAGGPYEQFF. In nucleotides, the CDR3 is TGTGCCAGCAGTTTAGCCTCCCTGCTAGCGGGAGGGCCATATGAGCAGTTCTTC.

The chain carries TRBV24-1 and TRBJ2-2; 7 bases are shared with TRBD1. Unmatched junction bases numbered 6, after V lost 4 bases and J lost 2 bases. Germline V gives CDR1 KGHDR, CDR2 SFDVKD. The CDR3 sequence is 16 residues long. The CDR3 DNA follows: TGTGCCACCAGTGAGTACGGGACAGCAAACACCGGGGAGCTGTTTTTT. As protein: CATSEYGTANTGELFF.

This clone was detected only once. The chain is built from TRBV3-1 (or the pseudogene TRBV3-2) and TRBJ1-6, with D possibly TRBD1 on 6 matching bases. V was cut by 1 base and J by 9 bases, with 13 bases left in between. Germline CDR1 is LGHDT and CDR2 is YNNKEL (reference sequence). The CDR3 has 15 amino acids. DNA for the CDR3: TGTGCCAGCAGCCAAGCGGGGGGCGCAGGTTCACCCCTCCACTTT. It specifies CASSQAGGAGSPLHF.